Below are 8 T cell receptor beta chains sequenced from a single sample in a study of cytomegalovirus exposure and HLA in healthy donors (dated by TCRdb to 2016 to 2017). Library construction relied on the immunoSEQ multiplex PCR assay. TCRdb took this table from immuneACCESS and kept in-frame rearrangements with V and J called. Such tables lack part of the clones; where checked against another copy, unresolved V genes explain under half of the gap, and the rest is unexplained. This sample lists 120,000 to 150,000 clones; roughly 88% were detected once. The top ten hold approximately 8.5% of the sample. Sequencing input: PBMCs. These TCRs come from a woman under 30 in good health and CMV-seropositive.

CDR3: CASSLGTPEVNEQFF. The CDR3 nucleotides are TGTGCCAGCAGTTTAGGGACTCCGGAAGTGAATGAGCAGTTCTTC. The rearrangement joins TRBV27 to TRBJ2-1, with a possible D match to TRBD2 (6 bases). Germline CDR1 reads MNHEY; CDR2 reads SMNVEV (reference sequence). The CDR3 loop spans 15 amino acids. V shed 2 bases and J shed 7 bases, with 15 bases lying between them.

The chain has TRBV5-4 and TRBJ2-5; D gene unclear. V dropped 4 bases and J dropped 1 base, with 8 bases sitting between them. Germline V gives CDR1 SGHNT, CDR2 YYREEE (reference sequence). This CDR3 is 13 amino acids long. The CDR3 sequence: CASSEQIQETQYF. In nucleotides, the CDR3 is TGTGCCAGCAGCGAACAGATCCAAGAGACCCAGTACTTC.

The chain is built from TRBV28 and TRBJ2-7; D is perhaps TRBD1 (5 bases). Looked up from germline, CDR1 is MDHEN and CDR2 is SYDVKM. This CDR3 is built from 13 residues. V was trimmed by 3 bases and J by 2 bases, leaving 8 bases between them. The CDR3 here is CASSFDRTYEQYF. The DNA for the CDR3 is TGTGCCAGCAGTTTCGACAGAACCTACGAGCAGTACTTC.

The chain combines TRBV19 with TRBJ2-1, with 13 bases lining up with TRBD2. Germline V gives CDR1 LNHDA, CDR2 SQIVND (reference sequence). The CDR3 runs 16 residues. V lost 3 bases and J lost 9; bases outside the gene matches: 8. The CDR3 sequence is CASSIGTSGTRGEQFF. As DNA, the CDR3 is TGTGCCAGTAGTATTGGGACTAGCGGGACGAGGGGTGAGCAGTTCTTC.

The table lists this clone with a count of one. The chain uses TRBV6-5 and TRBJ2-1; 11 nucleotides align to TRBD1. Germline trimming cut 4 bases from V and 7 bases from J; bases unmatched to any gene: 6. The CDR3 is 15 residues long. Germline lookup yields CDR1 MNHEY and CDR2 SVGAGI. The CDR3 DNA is TGTGCCAGCAGTTGGGGGACAGGGGGTAAGAATGAGCAGTTCTTC. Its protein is CASSWGTGGKNEQFF.

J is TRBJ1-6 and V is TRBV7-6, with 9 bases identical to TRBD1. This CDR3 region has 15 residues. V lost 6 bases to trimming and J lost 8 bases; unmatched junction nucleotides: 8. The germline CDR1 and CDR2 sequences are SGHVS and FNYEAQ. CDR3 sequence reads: CASRERTGEYSPLHF. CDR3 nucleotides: TGTGCCAGCAGGGAACGGACAGGGGAATATTCACCCCTCCACTTT.

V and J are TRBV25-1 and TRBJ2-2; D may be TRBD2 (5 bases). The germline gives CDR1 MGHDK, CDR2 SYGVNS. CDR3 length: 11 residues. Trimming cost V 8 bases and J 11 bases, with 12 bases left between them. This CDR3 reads CASDEGGELFF. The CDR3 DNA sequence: TGTGCCAGCGACGAGGGTGGTGAGCTGTTTTTT. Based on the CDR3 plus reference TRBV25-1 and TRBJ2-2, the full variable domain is EADIYQTPRYLVIGTGKKITLECSQTMGHDKMYWYQQDPGMELHLIHYSYGVNSTEKGDLSSESTVSRIRTEHFPLTLESARPSHTSQYLCASDEGGELFFGEGSRLTVL.

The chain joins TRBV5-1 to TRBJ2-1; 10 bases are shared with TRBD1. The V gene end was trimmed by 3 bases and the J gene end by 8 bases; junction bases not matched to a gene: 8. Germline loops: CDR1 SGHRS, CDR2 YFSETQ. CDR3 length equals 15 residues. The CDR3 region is CASSSSGQGYDEQFF. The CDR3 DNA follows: TGCGCCAGCAGCTCATCGGGACAGGGGTACGATGAGCAGTTCTTC.